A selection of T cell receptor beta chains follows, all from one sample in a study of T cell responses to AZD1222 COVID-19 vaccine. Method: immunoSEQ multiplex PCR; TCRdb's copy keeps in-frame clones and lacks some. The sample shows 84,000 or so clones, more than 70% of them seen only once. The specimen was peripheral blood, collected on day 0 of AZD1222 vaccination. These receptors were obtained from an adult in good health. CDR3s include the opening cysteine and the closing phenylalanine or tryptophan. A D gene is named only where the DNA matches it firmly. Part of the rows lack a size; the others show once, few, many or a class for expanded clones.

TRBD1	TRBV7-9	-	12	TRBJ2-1	CASSLDLGQGVF	TGTGCCAGCAGCTTAGATTTGGGACAGGGGGTCTTC
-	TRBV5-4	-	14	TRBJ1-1	CASRPSPRDTEAFF	TGTGCCAGCCGGCCAAGCCCTCGGGACACTGAAGCTTTCTTT
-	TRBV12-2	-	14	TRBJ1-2	CASRLATGSYGYTF	TGTGCAAGTCGCTTAGCCACCGGGAGCTATGGCTACACCTTC
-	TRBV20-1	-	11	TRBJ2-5	CSARSHETQYF	TGCAGTGCTAGATCCCACGAGACCCAGTACTTC
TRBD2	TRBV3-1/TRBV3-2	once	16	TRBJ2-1	CASSLFGGLARNEQFF	TGTGCCAGCAGCCTATTTGGGGGACTAGCGAGGAATGAGCAGTTCTTC
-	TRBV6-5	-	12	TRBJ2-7	CASRQGSYEQYF	TGTGCCAGCAGACAGGGTTCCTACGAGCAGTACTTC
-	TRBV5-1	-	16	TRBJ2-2	CASSLVGIPGTGELFF	TGCGCCAGCAGCTTGGTCGGGATCCCGGGGACCGGGGAGCTGTTTTTT
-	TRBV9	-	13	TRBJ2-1	CASSLAGGNEQFF	TGTGCCAGCAGCCTGGCTGGGGGGAATGAGCAGTTCTTC
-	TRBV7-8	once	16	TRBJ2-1	CASSPSLASFPAEQFF	TGTGCCAGCAGCCCCTCCCTCGCCAGTTTCCCTGCTGAGCAGTTCTTC
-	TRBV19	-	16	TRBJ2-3	CASSNPGGISTDTQYF	TGTGCCAGTAGTAATCCTGGCGGGATTAGCACAGATACGCAGTATTTT
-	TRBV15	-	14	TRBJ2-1	CATSSKPLHHEQFF	TGTGCCACCAGCAGCAAACCCCTACACCATGAGCAGTTCTTC